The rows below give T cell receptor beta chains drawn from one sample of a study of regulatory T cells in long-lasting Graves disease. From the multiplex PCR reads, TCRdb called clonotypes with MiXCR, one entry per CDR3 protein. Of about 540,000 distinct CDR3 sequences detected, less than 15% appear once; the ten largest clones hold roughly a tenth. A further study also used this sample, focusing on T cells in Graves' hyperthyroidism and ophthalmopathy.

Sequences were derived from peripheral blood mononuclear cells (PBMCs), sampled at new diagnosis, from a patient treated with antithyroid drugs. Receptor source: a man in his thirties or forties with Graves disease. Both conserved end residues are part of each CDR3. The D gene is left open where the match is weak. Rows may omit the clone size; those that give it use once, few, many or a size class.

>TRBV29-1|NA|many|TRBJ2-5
CSVELAETQYF
TGCAGCGTTGAATTAGCTGAGACCCAGTACTTC
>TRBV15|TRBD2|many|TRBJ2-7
CATRPGTSGSGEQYF
TGTGCCACCAGACCCGGGACTAGCGGGAGTGGCGAGCAGTACTTC
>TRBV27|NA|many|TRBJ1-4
CASMDVSITNEKLFF
TGTGCCAGCATGGACGTCTCAATCACTAATGAAAAACTGTTTTTT
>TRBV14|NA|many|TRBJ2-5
CASSPFREETQYF
TGTGCCAGCAGCCCCTTTAGGGAAGAGACCCAGTACTTC
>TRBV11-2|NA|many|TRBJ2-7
CASSFSSSYWYEQYF
TGTGCCAGCAGCTTCTCTAGCAGCTATTGGTACGAGCAGTACTTC
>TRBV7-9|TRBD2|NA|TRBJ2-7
CATTYRGLGTSGRPYGQYF
TGTGCCACCACCTATAGGGGCCTCGGGACTAGCGGGAGACCCTACGGGCAGTACTTC
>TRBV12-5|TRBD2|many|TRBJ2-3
CASGLSLAEMHMDTQYF
TGTGCTAGTGGTTTGAGCCTAGCGGAAATGCACATGGATACGCAGTATTTT
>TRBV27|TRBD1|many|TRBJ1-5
CASSYGQGVQPQHF
TGTGCCAGCAGTTATGGACAGGGAGTCCAGCCCCAGCATTTT
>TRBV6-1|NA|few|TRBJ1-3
CASSHEPRRSGNTIYF
TGTGCCAGCAGTCACGAACCTCGGCGCTCTGGAAACACCATATATTTT
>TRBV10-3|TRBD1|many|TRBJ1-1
CAISESYRGAEAFF
TGTGCCATCAGTGAGTCGTACAGGGGGGCTGAAGCTTTCTTT
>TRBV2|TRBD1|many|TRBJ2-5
CAGRQGQETQYF
TGTGCCGGCAGACAGGGCCAAGAGACCCAGTACTTC
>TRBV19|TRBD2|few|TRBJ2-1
CASTPTLSGRLINEQFF
TGTGCCAGTACCCCGACCCTGAGCGGGAGGTTGATCAATGAGCAGTTCTTC
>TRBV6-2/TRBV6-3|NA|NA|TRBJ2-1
CASSPGGETQFF
TGTGCCAGCAGTCCAGGAGGGGAGACCCAGTTCTTC
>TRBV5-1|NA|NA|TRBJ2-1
CASSLGGTYNDQFF
TGCGCCAGCAGCTTGGGCGGGACCTACAATGATCAGTTCTTC
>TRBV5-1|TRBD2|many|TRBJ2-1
CASSLAGESYNEQFF
TGCGCCAGCAGCCTAGCGGGAGAGTCCTACAATGAGCAGTTCTTC
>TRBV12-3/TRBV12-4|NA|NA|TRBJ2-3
CAGSSWGKGSTDTQYF
TGTGCCGGCAGCTCCTGGGGTAAGGGGTCCACAGATACGCAGTATTTT
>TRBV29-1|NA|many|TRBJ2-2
CSARAATNTGELFF
TGCAGCGCTCGGGCGGCCACAAACACCGGGGAGCTGTTTTTT
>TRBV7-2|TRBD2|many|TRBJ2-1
CASRPTSGSYNEQFF
TGTGCCAGCAGGCCGACTAGCGGTTCCTACAATGAGCAGTTCTTC
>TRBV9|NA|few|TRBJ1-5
CASSVEGTDNQPQHF
TGTGCCAGCAGCGTAGAGGGCACAGATAATCAGCCCCAGCATTTT
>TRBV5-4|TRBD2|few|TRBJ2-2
CASSFTSVNTGELFF
TGTGCCAGCAGCTTTACTAGCGTAAACACCGGGGAGCTGTTTTTT
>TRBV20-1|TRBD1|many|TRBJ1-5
CSAREKRDRARGQPQHF
TGCAGTGCTAGAGAGAAAAGGGACAGGGCGCGAGGTCAGCCCCAGCATTTT